Below, one T cell receptor beta chain is given with its context. This sample stems from a study of control samples from healthy donors and cancer patients. Libraries were prepared by immunoSEQ multiplex PCR; TCRdb keeps only in-frame clonotypes and omits some of them. This sample yields about 220,000 clones, of which around 94% are seen a single time; approximately 1.4% belongs to the top ten. The ends lost 8 bases at V and 2 bases at J; junction bases unmatched: 10. CDR3 length: 15 amino acids. Germline V CDR1 and CDR2: MNHEY, SMNVEV (reference sequence). The sequenced sample consisted of blood. The sequence was collected from a man aged 45-65 years in good health. This rearrangement joins TRBV27 to TRBJ2-3, with 7 bases aligning to TRBD1. CDR3 coding DNA: TGTGCCAGCGGCTACAGGGGAACCAACACAGATACGCAGTATTTT. It codes for CASGYRGTNTDTQYF.